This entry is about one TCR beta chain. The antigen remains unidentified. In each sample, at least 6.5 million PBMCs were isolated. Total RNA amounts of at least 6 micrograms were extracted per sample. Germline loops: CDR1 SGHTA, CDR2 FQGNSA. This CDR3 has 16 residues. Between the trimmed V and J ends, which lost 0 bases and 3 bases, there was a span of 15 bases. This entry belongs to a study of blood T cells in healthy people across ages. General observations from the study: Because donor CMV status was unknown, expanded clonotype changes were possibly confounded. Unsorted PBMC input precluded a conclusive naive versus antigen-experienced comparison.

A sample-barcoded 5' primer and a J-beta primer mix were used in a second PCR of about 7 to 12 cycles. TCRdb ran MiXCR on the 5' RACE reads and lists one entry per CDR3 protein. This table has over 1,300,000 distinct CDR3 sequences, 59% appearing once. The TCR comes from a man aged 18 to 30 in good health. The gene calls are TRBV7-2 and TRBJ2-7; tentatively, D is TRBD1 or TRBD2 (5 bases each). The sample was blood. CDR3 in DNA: TGTGCCAGCAGCTTAGCCCCCGGGGCCATTTACTACGAGCAGTACTTC. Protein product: CASSLAPGAIYYEQYF.